One and the same sample provided the 3 T cell receptor beta chains below, sequenced in a study of cytomegalovirus exposure and HLA in healthy donors. The PCR made use of 60 Vbeta and 13 Jbeta primers. Data came from immunoSEQ multiplex PCR; TCRdb stores just in-frame clones and leaves some out. The sample has roughly 31,000 clones, about three fifths seen once; the top ten hold 35% to 50%. Source material: PBMCs. The source is a male donor in good health and CMV-seropositive.

The genes are TRBV7-2 and TRBJ1-6; 7 nucleotides match TRBD1. The CDR3 covers 15 residues. The germline V gene encodes CDR1 SGHTA and CDR2 FQGNSA. The V segment lost 5 bases and the J segment 10 bases; nucleotides outside the gene matches: 11. The CDR3 DNA follows: TGTGCCAGCAGCGCCCGCGGGACAGAGTCCTCACCCCTCCACTTT. Translation: CASSARGTESSPLHF. Full variable domain (missing parts from reference TRBV7-2 and TRBJ1-6): GAGVSQSPSNKVTEKGKDVELRCDPISGHTALYWYRQSLGQGLEFLIYFQGNSAPDKSGLPSDRFSAERTGGSVSTLTIQRTQQEDSAVYLCASSARGTESSPLHFGNGTRLTVT.

The rearrangement joins TRBV5-6 to TRBJ2-5; 10 bases are a match to TRBD2. V trimming: 7 bases; J trimming: 2 bases; junction bases outside the gene matches: 17. The germline gives CDR1 SGHDT, CDR2 YYEEEE. CDR3 length: 18 residues. The CDR3 DNA follows: TGTGCCAGCTATTACCGGCTGGCGGCTAGCGGGAGTCAAGAGACCCAGTACTTC. This gives the protein CASYYRLAASGSQETQYF.

The chain links TRBV29-1 to TRBJ1-3, with D maybe TRBD1 (5 bases). V dropped 1 base and J dropped 0 bases, with 13 bases sitting between them. Germline loops: CDR1 SQVTM, CDR2 ANQGSEA. The CDR3 consists of 16 residues. The CDR3 bases are TGCAGCGTTGAAGGGCCGGGACTTGGCTCTGGAAACACCATATATTTT. Amino acid sequence: CSVEGPGLGSGNTIYF.